The entry below describes one T cell receptor beta chain. Its antigen is unidentified. V lost 5 bases and J lost 15; bases outside the gene matches: 9. The CDR3 consists of 13 residues. Germline values: CDR1 SGHNT, CDR2 YENEEA. The sample belongs to a study of OX40 agonist ivuxolimab in advanced cancers. Study-wide context: Prior therapy, whether anti-PD-1, anti-PD-L1 or anti-CTLA-4, was allowed, and under 50% had some. Partial responses, seen in three patients, involved one hepatocellular carcinoma and two cutaneous melanomas. Study results and caveats: There were, on average, more expanded clones in CD8+ T cells than in CD4+. Clonal expansion from baseline to week 6 occurred in both CD4+ and CD8+ T cells.

Assay used: immunoSEQ multiplex PCR; TCRdb lists only in-frame clones, some missing. The table has 65,000 to 70,000 clones, around 90% seen once. The chain couples TRBV11-3 to TRBJ2-1; 11 positions match TRBD1. The sample here was CD4+ or CD8+ T cells sorted from blood, taken in a trial of the OX40 agonist ivuxolimab. This clonotype originated in an adult with an advanced solid tumor such as melanoma, head and neck, liver or kidney cancer. CDR3 coding DNA: TGTGCCAGCAGCAAGGATGGGACAGGGGGTCCGTTCTTC. Translation gives CASSKDGTGGPFF.